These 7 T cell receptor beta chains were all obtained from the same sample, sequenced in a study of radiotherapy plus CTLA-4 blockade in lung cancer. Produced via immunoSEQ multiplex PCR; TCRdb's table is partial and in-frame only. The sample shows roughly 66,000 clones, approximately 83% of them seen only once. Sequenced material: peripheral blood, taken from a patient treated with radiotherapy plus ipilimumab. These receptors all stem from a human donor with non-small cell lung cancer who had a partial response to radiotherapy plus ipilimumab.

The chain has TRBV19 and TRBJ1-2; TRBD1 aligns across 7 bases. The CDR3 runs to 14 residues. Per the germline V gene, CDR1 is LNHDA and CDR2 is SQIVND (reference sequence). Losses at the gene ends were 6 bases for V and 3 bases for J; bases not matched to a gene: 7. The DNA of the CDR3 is TGTGCCAGTAGACAGGACAGGACCCACTATGGCTACACCTTC. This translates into CASRQDRTHYGYTF. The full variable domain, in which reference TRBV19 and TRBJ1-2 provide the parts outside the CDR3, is DGGITQSPKYLFRKEGQNVTLSCEQNLNHDAMYWYRQDPGQGLRLIYYSQIVNDFQKGDIAEGYSVSREKKESFPLTVTSAQKNPTAFYLCASRQDRTHYGYTFGSGTRLTVV.

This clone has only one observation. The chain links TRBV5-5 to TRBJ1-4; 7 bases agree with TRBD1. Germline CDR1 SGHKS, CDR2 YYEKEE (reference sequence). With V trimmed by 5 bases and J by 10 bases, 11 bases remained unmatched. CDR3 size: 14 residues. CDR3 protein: CASSQIVGGGKLFF. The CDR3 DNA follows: TGTGCCAGCAGTCAGATCGTAGGGGGCGGAAAACTGTTTTTT.

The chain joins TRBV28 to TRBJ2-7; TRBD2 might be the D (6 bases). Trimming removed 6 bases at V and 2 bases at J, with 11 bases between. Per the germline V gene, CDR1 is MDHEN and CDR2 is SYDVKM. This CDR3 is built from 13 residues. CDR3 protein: CASRAEGPYEQYF. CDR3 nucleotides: TGTGCCAGCAGAGCGGAGGGACCCTACGAGCAGTACTTC.

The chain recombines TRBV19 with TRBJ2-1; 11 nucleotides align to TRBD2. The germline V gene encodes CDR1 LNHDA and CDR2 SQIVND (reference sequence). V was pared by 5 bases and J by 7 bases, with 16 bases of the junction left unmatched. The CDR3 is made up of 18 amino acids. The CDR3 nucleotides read TGTGCCAGTAGTTCGCCCCTCGTAGCGGGAGGGAGTAGTAATGAGCAGTTCTTC. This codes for CASSSPLVAGGSSNEQFF.

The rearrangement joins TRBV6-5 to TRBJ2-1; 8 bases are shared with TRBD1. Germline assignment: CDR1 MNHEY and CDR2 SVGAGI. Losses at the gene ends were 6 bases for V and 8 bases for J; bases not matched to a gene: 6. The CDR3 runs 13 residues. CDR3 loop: CASSLDREDEQFF. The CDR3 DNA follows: TGTGCCAGCAGCCTGGACAGGGAGGATGAGCAGTTCTTC.

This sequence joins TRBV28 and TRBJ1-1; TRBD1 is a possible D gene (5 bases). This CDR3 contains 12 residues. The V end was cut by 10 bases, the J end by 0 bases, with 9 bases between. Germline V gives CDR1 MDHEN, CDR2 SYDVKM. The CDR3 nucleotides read TGTGCCACCGGGGGGTTGAACACTGAAGCTTTCTTT. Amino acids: CATGGLNTEAFF.

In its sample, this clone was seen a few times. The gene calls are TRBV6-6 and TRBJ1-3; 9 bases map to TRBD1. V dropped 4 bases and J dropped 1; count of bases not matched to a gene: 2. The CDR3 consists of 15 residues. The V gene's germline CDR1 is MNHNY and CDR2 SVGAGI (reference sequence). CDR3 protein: CASSLTGGSGNTIYF. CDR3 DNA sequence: TGTGCCAGCAGTTTGACAGGGGGATCTGGAAACACCATATATTTT.